Listed below are T cell receptor beta chains from one sample, sequenced in a study of cytomegalovirus exposure and HLA in healthy donors. Clones were read by immunoSEQ multiplex PCR, and TCRdb kept only the in-frame ones, dropping some. The sample yields 150,000 to 200,000 clones, approximately 81% seen once. Sequenced material: PBMCs. Receptors originate from a man younger than 45 in good health and CMV-seropositive. Both conserved end residues are part of each CDR3. A D gene is named only where the DNA matches it firmly. A clone size is listed for some rows: how often the clone was seen (once, few, many), or a class if it is expanded.

CDR3 length,J gene,V gene,clone size,D gene,CDR3 protein,CDR3 DNA
17,TRBJ2-3,TRBV30,NA,TRBD2,CAWTRTFSGRSTDTQYF,TGTGCCTGGACGAGAACCTTTAGCGGGAGAAGTACAGATACGCAGTATTTT
15,TRBJ2-1,TRBV28,NA,TRBD2,CASSTSGSPYNEQFF,TGTGCCAGCAGTACTAGCGGGAGCCCCTACAATGAGCAGTTCTTC
14,TRBJ2-7,TRBV7-2,NA,TRBD2,CASSFERGSYEQYF,TGTGCCAGCAGCTTCGAGCGGGGGTCCTACGAGCAGTACTTC
17,TRBJ2-6,TRBV13,NA,TRBD1,CASTLRQGAHGANVLTF,TGTGCCAGCACCTTGAGGCAGGGGGCGCATGGGGCCAACGTCCTGACTTTC
16,TRBJ2-2,TRBV2,NA,TRBD2,CASRGLAGGSPGELFF,TGTGCCAGCAGAGGACTAGCGGGAGGAAGCCCCGGGGAGCTGTTTTTT
15,TRBJ2-7,TRBV5-4,NA,TRBD2,CASSFLAGEGYEQYF,TGTGCCAGCAGCTTCCTAGCGGGAGAGGGTTACGAGCAGTACTTC
14,TRBJ1-2,TRBV15,NA,TRBD1,CATSRDRTGEGYTF,TGTGCCACCAGCAGAGATAGGACAGGGGAAGGCTACACCTTC
18,TRBJ2-4,TRBV9,NA,NA,CASSFPTRGRWKGNIQYF,TGTGCCAGCAGCTTCCCCACCCGTGGACGCTGGAAGGGGAACATTCAGTACTTC
15,TRBJ2-1,TRBV7-9,NA,NA,CASSVGLPSYNEQFF,TGTGCCAGCAGCGTGGGACTTCCCTCCTACAATGAGCAGTTCTTC
14,TRBJ1-4,TRBV10-3,few,NA,CAISESGINEKLFF,TGTGCCATCAGTGAATCGGGGATTAATGAAAAACTGTTTTTT
16,TRBJ2-1,TRBV6-1,once,TRBD1,CASSADRGPSYNEQFF,TGTGCCAGCAGTGCCGACAGGGGGCCTTCCTACAATGAGCAGTTCTTC
17,TRBJ2-7,TRBV18,NA,TRBD2,CASSPRLAGGSSYEQYF,TGTGCCAGCTCACCAAGACTAGCGGGAGGGAGCTCCTACGAGCAGTACTTC
15,TRBJ2-5,TRBV7-3,NA,TRBD2,CASSLGLAYGETQYF,TGTGCCAGCAGCTTGGGACTAGCTTATGGGGAGACCCAGTACTTC
15,TRBJ2-7,TRBV18,NA,TRBD1,CASSPGTGITYEQYF,TGTGCCAGCTCACCAGGGACAGGGATTACCTACGAGCAGTACTTC
15,TRBJ2-7,TRBV5-1,NA,NA,CASSLDGSSSYEQYF,TGCGCCAGCAGCTTGGACGGTTCTAGCTCCTACGAGCAGTACTTC
15,TRBJ1-1,TRBV29-1,NA,NA,CSVAESTADNTEAFF,TGCAGCGTTGCCGAGAGCACAGCCGATAACACTGAAGCTTTCTTT
18,TRBJ1-5,TRBV10-3,NA,TRBD1,CAISDGTGAGIRDQPQHF,TGTGCCATCAGTGATGGGACAGGGGCCGGGATAAGGGATCAGCCCCAGCATTTT
14,TRBJ1-2,TRBV5-4,NA,NA,CASNTLGQVYGYTF,TGTGCCAGCAACACCCTGGGGCAGGTCTATGGCTACACCTTC
14,TRBJ2-7,TRBV5-1,NA,NA,CASSLTGTHYEQYF,TGCGCCAGCAGCTTAACCGGGACACACTACGAGCAGTACTTC
15,TRBJ2-7,TRBV11-1,NA,NA,CASSFDGSLSYEQYF,TGTGCCAGCAGCTTTGACGGGAGCTTGTCCTACGAGCAGTACTTC
14,TRBJ2-3,TRBV11-3,NA,NA,CASSRDRYTDTQYF,TGTGCCAGCAGCCGCGACAGATACACAGATACGCAGTATTTT
15,TRBJ1-1,TRBV5-1,NA,TRBD1,CASSFEGQGYSEAFF,TGCGCCAGCAGCTTTGAGGGACAGGGTTACTCTGAAGCTTTCTTT
15,TRBJ2-1,TRBV5-1,NA,TRBD1,CASSGDRGPLNEQFF,TGCGCCAGCAGCGGGGACAGGGGGCCCCTCAATGAGCAGTTCTTC
15,TRBJ2-7,TRBV11-2,once,TRBD2,CASSPLAGDHYEQYF,TGTGCCAGCAGCCCACTAGCGGGAGATCACTACGAGCAGTACTTC
15,TRBJ2-2,TRBV6-1,once,NA,CASRRGTADTGELFF,TGTGCCAGCCGCAGGGGTACAGCGGACACCGGGGAGCTGTTTTTT
14,TRBJ2-1,TRBV5-1,once,NA,CASNEPDSYNEQFF,TGCGCCAGCAACGAGCCTGATTCCTACAATGAGCAGTTCTTC
13,TRBJ1-2,TRBV7-9,once,TRBD1,CASSSRQGGIYTF,TGTGCCAGCAGCTCGCGACAGGGTGGTATCTACACCTTC